These 8 T cell receptor beta chains were all obtained from the same sample, sequenced in a study of cytomegalovirus exposure and HLA in healthy donors. The PCR had 60 Vbeta and 13 Jbeta primers. The protocol was immunoSEQ multiplex PCR, while the TCRdb copy is restricted to in-frame clones and leaves out a portion. Among fewer than 200,000 clones listed, less than 85% were seen once. What was sequenced was PBMCs. These receptors were taken from a man between 60 and 70 years old in good health and CMV-seronegative.

In its sample, this clone was seen a few times. This sample also contains other DNA sequences that code for the same CDR3. This chain connects TRBV6-1 to TRBJ2-1; TRBD2 matches at 11 bases. Germline trimming cut 2 bases from V and 3 bases from J; bases unmatched to any gene: 0. The CDR3 sequence is 15 residues long. The germline V gene encodes CDR1 MNHNS and CDR2 SASEGT. CDR3 nucleotide sequence: TGTGCCAGCAGTGAACTAGCGGGGGGCTACAATGAGCAGTTCTTC. Its protein product is CASSELAGGYNEQFF.

Written as DNA, the CDR3 is TGTGCCAGCAGGGTTGCTAGGGGGACAGGGCCTCGATCGGAGCTGTTTTTT. This encodes CASRVARGTGPRSELFF. The rearrangement uses TRBV7-9 and TRBJ2-2; 9 bases are a match to TRBD1. The germline gives CDR1 SEHNR, CDR2 FQNEAQ (reference sequence). The CDR3 is 17 amino acids. V dropped 6 bases and J dropped 10; count of bases not matched to a gene: 18.

The chain recombines TRBV5-1 with TRBJ2-5, with 7 nucleotides matching TRBD1. Germline V CDR1 and CDR2: SGHRS, YFSETQ. V lost 5 bases, J lost 4 bases, and 8 bases stayed unmatched. The CDR3 is made up of 14 amino acids. CDR3 sequence: CASRSGGGRETQYF. CDR3 coding DNA: TGCGCCAGCAGGTCAGGGGGTGGGCGAGAGACCCAGTACTTC. The whole variable domain, filled in from reference TRBV5-1 and TRBJ2-5, reads KAGVTQTPRYLIKTRGQQVTLSCSPISGHRSVSWYQQTPGQGLQFLFEYFSETQRNKGNFPGRFSGRQFSNSRSEMNVSTLELGDSALYLCASRSGGGRETQYFGPGTRLLVL.

This clone showed up just a few times. The CDR3 DNA follows: TGTGCCAGCAGCTTCCGGACTAGCGGGAGCCCCTACAATGAGCAGTTCTTC. It is translated as CASSFRTSGSPYNEQFF. The J gene is TRBJ2-1, the V gene TRBV9, with TRBD2 identical over 13 bases. The CDR3 runs to 17 residues. J was trimmed by 2 bases and V by 4 bases; bases with no gene match: 6. Germline-derived CDR1 and CDR2 are SGDLS and YYNGEE.

About this clone itself: One end of the junction is discordant with germline, which a read error may explain. Other DNA sequences in the same sample also yield this CDR3. The rearrangement uses TRBV27 and TRBJ2-7; D is perhaps TRBD2 (5 bases). The CDR3 is made up of 15 amino acids. The germline gives CDR1 MNHEY, CDR2 SMNVEV (reference sequence). For the CDR3, the DNA is TGCGCCAGCCAAAGGTCCGCGGGCTTTAACTACGAGCAGTACTTC. Residues: CASQRSAGFNYEQYF.

The chain uses TRBV21-1 and TRBJ2-7; TRBD1 reflects the table's D call only, with no check against the DNA. TRBV21-1 is classified as a pseudogene. The CDR3 is 19 amino acids. CDR3 protein: CASSKESIYRGRRNIEQYF. As DNA, the CDR3 is TGTGCCAGCAGCAAAGAGAGTATATACAGGGGGCGTAGGAACATCGAGCAGTACTTC.

This clone was observed once. V is TRBV4-3 and J is TRBJ2-2, with D unclear. The germline gives CDR1 LGHNA, CDR2 YSLEER. V gave up 4 bases and J gave up 2 bases, with 11 bases separating them. CDR3 length equals 15 residues. CDR3 sequence reads: CASSRGYPNTGELFF. The CDR3 nucleotides read TGCGCCAGCAGCCGAGGCTATCCCAACACCGGGGAGCTGTTTTTT.

The V and J genes are TRBV5-1 and TRBJ2-7, with 9 bases that match TRBD2. The J segment lost 3 bases and the V segment lost 5 bases, leaving 3 bases of the junction unmatched. CDR3 size: 13 residues. Germline V gene lookup returns CDR1 SGHRS and CDR2 YFSETQ. This chain's CDR3 is CASRSGRLYEQYF. The DNA of the CDR3 is TGCGCCAGCAGGAGCGGGAGGCTCTACGAGCAGTACTTC.